The source of this T cell receptor (beta chain) is a study of Ad26.COV2.S vaccination and SARS-CoV-2 variants. Measured with immunoSEQ multiplex PCR; TCRdb has only the in-frame clones, and not every one. The sample records 200,000 to 300,000 clones, approximately 87% being singletons. Treatment given: roughly 20 received Ad26.COV2.S at low or high dose, single or two shots; about 5 received placebo; per-sample allocation not given. Samples analyzed were those drawn on day 63 after the first vaccine or placebo injection. The study's findings and limits: The analyses of TCR breadth and depth may have understated the size of total T cell responses. The breadth of spike-specific CD8+ and CD4+ T cell responses after vaccination was reportedly substantial.

Turning to this clone: Antigen: not known.

Sequenced here: peripheral blood, sampled in a trial of Ad26.COV2.S vaccine versus placebo. This TCR was sampled from a person between 18 and 65 years old who received the Ad26.COV2.S COVID-19 vaccine or a placebo.

The CDR3 DNA sequence: TGTGCCAGCAGCCCGAGAGGGAACACTGAAGCTTTCTTT. Protein sequence: CASSPRGNTEAFF. J is TRBJ1-1 and V is TRBV6-5, with D unresolved. V lost 6 bases and J lost 1, with 9 bases in between. The CDR3 consists of 13 residues. CDR1 and CDR2 from the germline V gene are MNHEY and SVGAGI.